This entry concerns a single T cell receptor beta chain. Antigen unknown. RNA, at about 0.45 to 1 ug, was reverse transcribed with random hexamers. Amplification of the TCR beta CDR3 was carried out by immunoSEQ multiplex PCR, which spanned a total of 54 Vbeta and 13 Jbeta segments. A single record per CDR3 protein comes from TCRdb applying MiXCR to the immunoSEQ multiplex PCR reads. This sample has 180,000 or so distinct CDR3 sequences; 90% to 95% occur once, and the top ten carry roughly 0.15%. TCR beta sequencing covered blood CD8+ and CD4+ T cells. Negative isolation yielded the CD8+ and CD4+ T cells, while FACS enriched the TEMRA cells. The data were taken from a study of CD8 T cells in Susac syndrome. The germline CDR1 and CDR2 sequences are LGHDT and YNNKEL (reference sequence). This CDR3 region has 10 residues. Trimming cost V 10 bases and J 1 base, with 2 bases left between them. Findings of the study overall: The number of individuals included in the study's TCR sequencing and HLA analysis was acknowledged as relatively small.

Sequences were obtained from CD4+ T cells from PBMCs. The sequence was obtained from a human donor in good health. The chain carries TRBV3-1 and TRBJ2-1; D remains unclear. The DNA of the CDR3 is TGTGCCATTTCCTACAATGAGCAGTTCTTC. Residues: CAISYNEQFF.